This is a list of T cell receptor beta chains from one sample in a study of post-analysis software for immune sequencing data. TCRdb ran MiXCR on the PCR reads and lists one entry per CDR3 protein. The repertoire holds hundreds of thousands of distinct CDR3 sequences, with 40% to 55% as singletons. Input material: blood. Receptors were obtained from a girl aged 5-17 years with multiple sclerosis. The CDR3 runs from the conserved cysteine through the conserved F or W. The order of the fields is V gene, J gene, CDR3 protein.

TRBV29-1	TRBJ2-1	CSATLAGENLFYNEQCF
TRBV14	TRBJ2-5	CASSQLAGEGETQYF
TRBV5-5	TRBJ2-3	CASSLDPGLSNTQYF
TRBV25-1	TRBJ1-2	CASTGNSGYTF
TRBV7-9	TRBJ1-2	CASSLIGDNYGYTF
TRBV20-1	TRBJ1-5	CSARGIRQEYQPQHF
TRBV29-1	TRBJ2-5	CSVEDPQGWKTQYF
TRBV5-4	TRBJ1-1	CASSSMTENTEAFF
TRBV5-1	.	CASRQTGTAYEQYF
TRBV2	.	CASSEKGYEQYF